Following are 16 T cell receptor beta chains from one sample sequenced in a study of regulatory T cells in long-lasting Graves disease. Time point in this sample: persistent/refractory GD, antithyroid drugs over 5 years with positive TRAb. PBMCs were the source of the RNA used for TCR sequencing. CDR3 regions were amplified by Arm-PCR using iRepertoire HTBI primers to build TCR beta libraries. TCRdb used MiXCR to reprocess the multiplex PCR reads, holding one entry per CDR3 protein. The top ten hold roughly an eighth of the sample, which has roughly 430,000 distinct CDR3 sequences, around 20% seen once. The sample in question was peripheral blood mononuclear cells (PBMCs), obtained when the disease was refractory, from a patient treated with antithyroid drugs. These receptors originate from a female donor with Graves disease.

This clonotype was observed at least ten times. Written as DNA, the CDR3 is TGTGCCTGGGCAGCGATCCAAGAGACCCAGTACTTC. Translation: CAWAAIQETQYF. V usage is TRBV30 and J usage is TRBJ2-5; no reliable D call. V was cut by 5 bases and J by 1 base, with 8 bases left in between. Looked up from germline, CDR1 is GTSNPN and CDR2 is SVGIG (reference sequence). The CDR3 has 12 residues.

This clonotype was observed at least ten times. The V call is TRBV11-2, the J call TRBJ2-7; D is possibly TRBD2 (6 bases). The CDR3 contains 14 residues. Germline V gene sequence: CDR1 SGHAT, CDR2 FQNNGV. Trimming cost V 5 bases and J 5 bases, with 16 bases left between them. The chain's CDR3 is CASSPRETGDEQYF. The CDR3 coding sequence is TGTGCCAGCAGCCCACGAGAAACGGGGGACGAGCAGTACTTC.

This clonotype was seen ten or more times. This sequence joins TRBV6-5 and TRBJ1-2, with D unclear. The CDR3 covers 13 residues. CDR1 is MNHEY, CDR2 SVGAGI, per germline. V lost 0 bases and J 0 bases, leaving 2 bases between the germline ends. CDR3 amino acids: CASSYSPNYGYTF. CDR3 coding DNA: TGTGCCAGCAGTTACTCACCTAACTATGGCTACACCTTC.

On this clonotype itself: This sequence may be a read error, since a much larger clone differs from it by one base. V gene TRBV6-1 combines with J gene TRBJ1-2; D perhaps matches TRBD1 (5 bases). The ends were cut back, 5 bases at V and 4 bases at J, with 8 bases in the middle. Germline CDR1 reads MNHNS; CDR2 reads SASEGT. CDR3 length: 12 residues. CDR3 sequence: CASSRDPYGYTF. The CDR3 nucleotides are TGTGCCAGCAGTAGGGACCCCTATGGCTACACCTTC.

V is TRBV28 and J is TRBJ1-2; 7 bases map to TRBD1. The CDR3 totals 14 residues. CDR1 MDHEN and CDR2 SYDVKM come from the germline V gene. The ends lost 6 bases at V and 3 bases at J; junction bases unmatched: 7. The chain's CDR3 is CASSQGTADYGYTF. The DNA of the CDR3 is TGTGCCAGCAGCCAAGGGACAGCAGACTATGGCTACACCTTC.

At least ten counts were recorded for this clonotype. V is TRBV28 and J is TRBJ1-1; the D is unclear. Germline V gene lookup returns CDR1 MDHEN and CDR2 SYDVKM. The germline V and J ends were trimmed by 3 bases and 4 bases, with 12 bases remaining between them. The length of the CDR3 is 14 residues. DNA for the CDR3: TGTGCCAGCAGTTTCTTTGATCGGGCCACTGAAGCTTTCTTT. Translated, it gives CASSFFDRATEAFF.

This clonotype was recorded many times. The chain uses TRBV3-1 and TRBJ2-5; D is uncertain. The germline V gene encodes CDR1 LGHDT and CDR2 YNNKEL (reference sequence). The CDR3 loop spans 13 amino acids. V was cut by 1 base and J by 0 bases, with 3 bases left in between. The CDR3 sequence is CASSQGHQETQYF. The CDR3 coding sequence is TGTGCCAGCAGCCAAGGACACCAAGAGACCCAGTACTTC.

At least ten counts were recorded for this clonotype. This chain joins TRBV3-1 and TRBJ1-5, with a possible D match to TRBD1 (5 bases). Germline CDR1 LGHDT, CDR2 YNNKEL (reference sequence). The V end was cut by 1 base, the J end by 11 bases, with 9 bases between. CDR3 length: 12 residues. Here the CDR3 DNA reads TGTGCCAGCAGCCAAGGGGGGGTAGCCCAGCATTTT. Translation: CASSQGGVAQHF.

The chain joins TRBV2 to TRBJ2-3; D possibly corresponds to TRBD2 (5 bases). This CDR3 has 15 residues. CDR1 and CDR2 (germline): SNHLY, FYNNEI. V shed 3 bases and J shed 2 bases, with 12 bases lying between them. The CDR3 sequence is CASSEARGYTDTQYF. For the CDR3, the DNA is TGTGCCAGCAGTGAGGCGAGAGGGTACACAGATACGCAGTATTTT.

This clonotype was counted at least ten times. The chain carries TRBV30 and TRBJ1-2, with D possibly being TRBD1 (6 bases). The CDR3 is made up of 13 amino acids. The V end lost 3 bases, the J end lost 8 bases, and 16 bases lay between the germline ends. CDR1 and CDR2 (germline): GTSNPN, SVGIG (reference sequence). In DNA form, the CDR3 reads TGTGCCTGGAGCCCGACAGGTTTGGGGGGCTACACCTTC. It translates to CAWSPTGLGGYTF. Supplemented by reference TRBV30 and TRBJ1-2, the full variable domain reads SQTIHQWPATLVQPVGSPLSLECTVEGTSNPNLYWYRQAAGRGLQLLFYSVGIGQISSEVPQNLSASRPQDRQFILSSKKLLLSDSGFYLCAWSPTGLGGYTFGSGTRLTVV.

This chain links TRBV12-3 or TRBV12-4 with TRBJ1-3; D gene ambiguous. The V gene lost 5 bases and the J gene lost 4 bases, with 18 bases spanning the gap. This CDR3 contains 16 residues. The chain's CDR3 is CASSPRAIIPGNTIYF. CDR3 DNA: TGTGCCAGCAGTCCCCGGGCAATCATCCCGGGAAACACCATATATTTT.

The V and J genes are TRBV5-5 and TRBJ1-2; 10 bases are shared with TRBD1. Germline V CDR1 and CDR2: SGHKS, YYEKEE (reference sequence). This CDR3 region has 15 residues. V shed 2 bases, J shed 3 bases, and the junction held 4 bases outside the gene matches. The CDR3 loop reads CASSFPGQGDYGYTF. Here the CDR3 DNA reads TGTGCCAGCAGCTTTCCCGGACAGGGGGACTATGGCTACACCTTC. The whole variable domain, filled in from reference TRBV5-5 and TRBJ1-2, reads DAGVTQSPTHLIKTRGQQVTLRCSPISGHKSVSWYQQVLGQGPQFIFQYYEKEERGRGNFPDRFSARQFPNYSSELNVNALLLGDSALYLCASSFPGQGDYGYTFGSGTRLTVV.

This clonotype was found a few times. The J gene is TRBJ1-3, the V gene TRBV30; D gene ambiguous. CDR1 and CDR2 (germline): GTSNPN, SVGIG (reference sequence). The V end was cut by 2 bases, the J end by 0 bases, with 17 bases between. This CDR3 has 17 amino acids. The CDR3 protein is CAWSSRWASSSGNTIYF. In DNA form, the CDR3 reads TGTGCCTGGAGTTCGAGGTGGGCGTCCAGCTCTGGAAACACCATATATTTT.

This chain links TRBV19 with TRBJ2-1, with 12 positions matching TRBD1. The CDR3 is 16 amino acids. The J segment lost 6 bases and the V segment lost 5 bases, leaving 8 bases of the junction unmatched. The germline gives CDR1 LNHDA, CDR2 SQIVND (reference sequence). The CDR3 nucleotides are TGTGCCAGTAGTTCCCCCGGGACAGGGGGCCGCAATGAGCAGTTCTTC. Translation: CASSSPGTGGRNEQFF.

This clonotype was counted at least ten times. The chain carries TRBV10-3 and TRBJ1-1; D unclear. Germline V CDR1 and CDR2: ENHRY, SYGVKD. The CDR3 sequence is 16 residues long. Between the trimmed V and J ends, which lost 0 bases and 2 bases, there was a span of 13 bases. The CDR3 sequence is CAISESGDGKNTEAFF. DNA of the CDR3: TGTGCCATCAGTGAGTCTGGAGACGGTAAAAACACTGAAGCTTTCTTT.

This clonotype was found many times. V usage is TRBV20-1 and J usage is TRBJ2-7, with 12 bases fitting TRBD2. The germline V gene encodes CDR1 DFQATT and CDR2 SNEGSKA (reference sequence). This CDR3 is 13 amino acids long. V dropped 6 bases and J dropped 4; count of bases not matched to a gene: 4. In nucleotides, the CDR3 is TGCAGTGCCGTAGGGACTAGCGGGTACGAGCAGTACTTC. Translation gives CSAVGTSGYEQYF.